This TCR beta chain was identified during a study of blood T cell repertoires in COVID-19. Study at large: T cells, B-cell-depleted T cells, or PBMCs provided the cDNA or gDNA that served as material.

The study drew participants aged about 18 to 95 years from some 24 US areas. The study counted Cohort 3 donors as recovered given two negative PCRs, clearance, or symptom resolution. The CDR3 has 16 residues. The J segment lost 2 bases and the V segment lost 6 bases, leaving 13 bases of the junction unmatched. Germline values: CDR1 MDHEN, CDR2 SYDVKM. Sequenced by immunoSEQ multiplex PCR; TCRdb stores in-frame clones only, minus some. The table includes 150,000 to 200,000 clones, approximately 85% detected once. This TCR was recovered from a woman in her late teens or twenties who had recovered from COVID-19. The sequenced sample consisted of PBMCs or T cells enriched from blood (not recorded which). The V and J genes are TRBV28 and TRBJ2-7, with 7 positions matching TRBD2. The CDR3 sequence is CASRPYFGLDAYEQYF. In DNA, the CDR3 is TGTGCCAGCAGACCTTATTTTGGACTAGACGCCTACGAGCAGTACTTC.